This entry describes one T cell receptor (beta chain). Sequencing used immunoSEQ multiplex PCR; TCRdb keeps in-frame clones, though not all of them. The table shows roughly 140,000 clones, with 65% to 90% occurring only once. The sample comes from a study of blood T cell repertoires in COVID-19. Study as a whole: Both acute and convalescent COVID-19 samples were obtained from the United States, Italy and Spain.

Per the germline V gene, CDR1 is MNHEY and CDR2 is SMNVEV (reference sequence). V lost 10 bases and J 0 bases, leaving 13 bases between the germline ends. The CDR3 runs to 14 residues. This receptor was obtained from a woman in her 50s in a cohort sampled during active or convalescent COVID-19. Material for sequencing was peripheral blood. V gene TRBV27 combines with J gene TRBJ2-1, with D perhaps matching TRBD1 (5 bases). Here the CDR3 reads CATRAGPSYNEQFF. For the CDR3, the DNA is TGTGCCACCCGAGCAGGGCCCTCCTACAATGAGCAGTTCTTC.